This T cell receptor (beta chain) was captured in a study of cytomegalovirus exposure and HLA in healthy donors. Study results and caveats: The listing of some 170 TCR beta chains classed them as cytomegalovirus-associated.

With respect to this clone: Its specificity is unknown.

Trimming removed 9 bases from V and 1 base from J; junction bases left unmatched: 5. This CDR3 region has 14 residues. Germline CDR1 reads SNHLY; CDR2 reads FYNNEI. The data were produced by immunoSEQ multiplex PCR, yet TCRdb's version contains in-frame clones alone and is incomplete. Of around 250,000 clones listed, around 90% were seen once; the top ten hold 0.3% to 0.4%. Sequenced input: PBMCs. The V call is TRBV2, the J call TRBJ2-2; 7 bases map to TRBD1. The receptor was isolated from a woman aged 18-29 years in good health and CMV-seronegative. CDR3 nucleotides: TGTGCCAGTAAGGGACAGAGGAACACCGGGGAGCTGTTTTTT. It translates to CASKGQRNTGELFF.